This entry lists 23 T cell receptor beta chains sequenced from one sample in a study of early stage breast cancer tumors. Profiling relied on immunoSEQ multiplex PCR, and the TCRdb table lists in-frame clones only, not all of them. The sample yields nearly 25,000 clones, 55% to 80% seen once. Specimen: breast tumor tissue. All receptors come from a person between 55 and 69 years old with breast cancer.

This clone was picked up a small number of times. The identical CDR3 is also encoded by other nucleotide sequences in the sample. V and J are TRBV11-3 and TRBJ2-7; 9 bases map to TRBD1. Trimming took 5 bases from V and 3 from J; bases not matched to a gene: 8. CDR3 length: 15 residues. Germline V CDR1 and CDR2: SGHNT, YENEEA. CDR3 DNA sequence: TGTGCCAGCAGCCCTGCGGGGACAGGGAGCTACGAGCAGTACTTC. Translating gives CASSPAGTGSYEQYF.

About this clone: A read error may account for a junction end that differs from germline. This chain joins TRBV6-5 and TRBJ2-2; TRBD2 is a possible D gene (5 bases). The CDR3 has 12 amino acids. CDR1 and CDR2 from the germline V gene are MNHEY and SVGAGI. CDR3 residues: CASSLTTGDLFF. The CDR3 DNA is TGTGCCAGCAGCTTGACCACCGGGGATCTGTTTTTT.

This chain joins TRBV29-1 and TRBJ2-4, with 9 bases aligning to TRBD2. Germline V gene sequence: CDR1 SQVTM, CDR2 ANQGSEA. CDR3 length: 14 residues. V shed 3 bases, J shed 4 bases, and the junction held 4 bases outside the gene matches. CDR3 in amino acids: CSVDGTSNKNIQYF. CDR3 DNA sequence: TGCAGCGTTGACGGGACTAGCAATAAAAACATTCAGTACTTC.

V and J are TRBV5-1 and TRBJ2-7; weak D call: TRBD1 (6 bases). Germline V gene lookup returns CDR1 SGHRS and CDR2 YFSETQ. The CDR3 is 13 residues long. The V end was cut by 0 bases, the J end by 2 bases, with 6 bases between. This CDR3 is CASSLDRAYEQYF. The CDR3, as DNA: TGCGCCAGCAGCTTGGACAGGGCCTACGAGCAGTACTTC. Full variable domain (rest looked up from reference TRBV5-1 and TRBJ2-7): KAGVTQTPRYLIKTRGQQVTLSCSPISGHRSVSWYQQTPGQGLQFLFEYFSETQRNKGNFPGRFSGRQFSNSRSEMNVSTLELGDSALYLCASSLDRAYEQYFGPGTRLTVT.

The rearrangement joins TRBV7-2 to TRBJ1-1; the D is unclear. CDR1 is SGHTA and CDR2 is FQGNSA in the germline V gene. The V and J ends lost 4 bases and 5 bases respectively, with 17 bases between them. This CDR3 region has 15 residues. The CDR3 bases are TGTGCCAGCAGCTCTCCCTCCTCAAGGAGTACTGAAGCTTTCTTT. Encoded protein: CASSSPSSRSTEAFF. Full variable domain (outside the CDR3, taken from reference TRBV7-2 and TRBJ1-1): GAGVSQSPSNKVTEKGKDVELRCDPISGHTALYWYRQSLGQGLEFLIYFQGNSAPDKSGLPSDRFSAERTGGSVSTLTIQRTQQEDSAVYLCASSSPSSRSTEAFFGQGTRLTVV.

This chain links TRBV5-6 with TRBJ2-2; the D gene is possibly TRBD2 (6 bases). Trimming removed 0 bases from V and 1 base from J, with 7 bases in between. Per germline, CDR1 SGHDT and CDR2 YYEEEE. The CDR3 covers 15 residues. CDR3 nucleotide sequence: TGTGCCAGCAGCTTGGGAGCGGGGAACACCGGGGAGCTGTTTTTT. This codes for CASSLGAGNTGELFF.

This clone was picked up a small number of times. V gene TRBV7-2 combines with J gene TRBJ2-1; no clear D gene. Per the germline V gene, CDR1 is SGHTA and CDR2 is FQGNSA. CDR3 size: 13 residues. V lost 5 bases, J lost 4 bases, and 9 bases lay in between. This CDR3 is CASSPPSYNEQFF. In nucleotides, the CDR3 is TGTGCCAGCAGCCCTCCTTCGTACAATGAGCAGTTCTTC. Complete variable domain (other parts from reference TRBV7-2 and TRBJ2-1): GAGVSQSPSNKVTEKGKDVELRCDPISGHTALYWYRQSLGQGLEFLIYFQGNSAPDKSGLPSDRFSAERTGGSVSTLTIQRTQQEDSAVYLCASSPPSYNEQFFGPGTRLTVL.

The CDR3 reads CASSKEVQANEQFF. The CDR3 coding sequence is TGTGCCAGCAGCAAAGAAGTTCAAGCCAATGAGCAGTTCTTC. V usage is TRBV21-1 and J usage is TRBJ2-1; TRBD2, as called in the table, went unchecked against the DNA. TRBV21-1 is labeled a pseudogene. The CDR3 consists of 14 residues.

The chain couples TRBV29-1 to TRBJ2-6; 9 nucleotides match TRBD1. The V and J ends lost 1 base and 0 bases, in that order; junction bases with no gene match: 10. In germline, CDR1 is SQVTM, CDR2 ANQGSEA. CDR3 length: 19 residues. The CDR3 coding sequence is TGCAGCGTTGAAGGGGCTCCCGGGACAGGGAGCTCTGGGGCCAACGTCCTGACTTTC. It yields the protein CSVEGAPGTGSSGANVLTF.

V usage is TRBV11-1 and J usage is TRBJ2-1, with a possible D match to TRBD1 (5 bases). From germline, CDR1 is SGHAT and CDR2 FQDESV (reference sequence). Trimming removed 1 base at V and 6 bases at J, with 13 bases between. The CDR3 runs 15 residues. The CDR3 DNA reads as TGTGCCAGCAGCTTAGAACAGACCCAGGGCAATGAGCAGTTCTTC. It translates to CASSLEQTQGNEQFF.

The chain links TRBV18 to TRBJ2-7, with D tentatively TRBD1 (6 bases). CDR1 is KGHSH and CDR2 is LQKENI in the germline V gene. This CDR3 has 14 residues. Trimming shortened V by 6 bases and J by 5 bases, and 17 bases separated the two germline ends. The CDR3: CASSVAGATHEQYF. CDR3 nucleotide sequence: TGTGCCAGCTCGGTTGCAGGGGCCACCCACGAGCAGTACTTC. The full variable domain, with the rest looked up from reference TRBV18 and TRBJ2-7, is NAGVMQNPRHLVRRRGQEARLRCSPMKGHSHVYWYRQLPEEGLKFMVYLQKENIIDESGMPKERFSAEFPKEGPSILRIQQVVRGDSAAYFCASSVAGATHEQYFGPGTRLTVT.

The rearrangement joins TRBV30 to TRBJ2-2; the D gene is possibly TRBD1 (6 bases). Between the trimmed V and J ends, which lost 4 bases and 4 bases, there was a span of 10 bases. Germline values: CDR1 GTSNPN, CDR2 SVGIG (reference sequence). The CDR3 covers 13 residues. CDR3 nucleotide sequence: TGTGCCTGGAAGCTACAGGGCACCGGGGAGCTGTTTTTT. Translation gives CAWKLQGTGELFF. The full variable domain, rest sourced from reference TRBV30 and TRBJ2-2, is SQTIHQWPATLVQPVGSPLSLECTVEGTSNPNLYWYRQAAGRGLQLLFYSVGIGQISSEVPQNLSASRPQDRQFILSSKKLLLSDSGFYLCAWKLQGTGELFFGEGSRLTVL.

The CDR3 is CASIPQAGDTEAFF. As DNA, the CDR3 is TGTGCCAGCATACCTCAGGCGGGAGACACTGAAGCTTTCTTT. The chain couples TRBV28 to TRBJ1-1, with D uncertain. Trimming shortened V by 7 bases and J by 3 bases, and 15 bases separated the two germline ends. The CDR3 contains 14 residues. Germline V gene lookup returns CDR1 MDHEN and CDR2 SYDVKM. Full variable domain (outside the CDR3, taken from reference TRBV28 and TRBJ1-1): DVKVTQSSRYLVKRTGEKVFLECVQDMDHENMFWYRQDPGLGLRLIYFSYDVKMKEKGDIPEGYSVSREKKERFSLILESASTNQTSMYLCASIPQAGDTEAFFGQGTRLTVV.

CDR3 nucleotide sequence: TGTGCCAGCAGTGTCGACAGGGGAATCGGTGGCTACACCTTC. It yields the protein CASSVDRGIGGYTF. The chain employs TRBV27 and TRBJ1-2; TRBD1 matches at 8 bases. The CDR3 consists of 14 residues. The V gene's germline CDR1 is MNHEY and CDR2 SMNVEV (reference sequence). V lost 5 bases to trimming and J lost 7 bases; unmatched junction nucleotides: 9.

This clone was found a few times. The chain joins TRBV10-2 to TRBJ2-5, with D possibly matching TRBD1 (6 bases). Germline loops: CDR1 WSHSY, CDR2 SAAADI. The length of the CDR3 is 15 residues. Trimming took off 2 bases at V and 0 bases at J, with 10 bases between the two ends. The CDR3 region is CASSEGGSDQETQYF. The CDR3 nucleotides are TGCGCCAGCAGTGAGGGGGGCTCGGACCAAGAGACCCAGTACTTC.

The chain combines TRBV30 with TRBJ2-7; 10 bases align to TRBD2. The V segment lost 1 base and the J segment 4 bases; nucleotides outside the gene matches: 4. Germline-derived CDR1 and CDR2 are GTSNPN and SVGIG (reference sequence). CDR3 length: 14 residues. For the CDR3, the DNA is TGTGCCTGGAGTGGAGGACTAGCGGAATACGAGCAGTACTTC. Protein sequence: CAWSGGLAEYEQYF.

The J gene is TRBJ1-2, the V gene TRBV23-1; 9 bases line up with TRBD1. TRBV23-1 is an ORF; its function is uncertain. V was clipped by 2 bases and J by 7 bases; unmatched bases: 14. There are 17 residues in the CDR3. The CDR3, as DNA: TGCGCCAGCAGTCAAAAATCCATTTACGGGACAGGGCTTGGCTACACCTTC. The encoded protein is CASSQKSIYGTGLGYTF.

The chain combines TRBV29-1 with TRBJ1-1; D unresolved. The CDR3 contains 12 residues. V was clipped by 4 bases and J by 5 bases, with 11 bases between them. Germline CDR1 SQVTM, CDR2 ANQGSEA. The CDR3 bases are TGCAGCGTTGTCTTTTCTCTAACTGAAGCTTTCTTT. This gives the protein CSVVFSLTEAFF.

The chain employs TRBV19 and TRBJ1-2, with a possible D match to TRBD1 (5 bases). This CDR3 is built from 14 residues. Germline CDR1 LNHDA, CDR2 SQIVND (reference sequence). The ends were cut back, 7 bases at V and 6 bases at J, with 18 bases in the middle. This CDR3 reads CASKREGRSDGYTF. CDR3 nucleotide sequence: TGTGCCAGTAAGAGGGAGGGGCGATCCGATGGCTACACCTTC.

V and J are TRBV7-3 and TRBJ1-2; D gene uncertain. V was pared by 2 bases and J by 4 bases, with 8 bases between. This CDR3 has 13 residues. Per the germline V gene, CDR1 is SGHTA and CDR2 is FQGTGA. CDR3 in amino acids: CASSLGHLYGYTF. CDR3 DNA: TGTGCCAGCAGCTTAGGGCACCTCTATGGCTACACCTTC. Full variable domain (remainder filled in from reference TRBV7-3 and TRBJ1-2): GAGVSQTPSNKVTEKGKYVELRCDPISGHTALYWYRQSLGQGPEFLIYFQGTGAADDSGLPNDRFFAVRPEGSVSTLKIQRTERGDSAVYLCASSLGHLYGYTFGSGTRLTVV.

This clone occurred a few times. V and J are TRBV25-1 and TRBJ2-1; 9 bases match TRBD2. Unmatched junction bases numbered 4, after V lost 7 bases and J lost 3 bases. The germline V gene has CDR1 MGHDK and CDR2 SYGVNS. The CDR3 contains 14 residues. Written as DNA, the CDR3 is TGTGCCAGCATTAGAGCGGGAGGCTACAATGAGCAGTTCTTC. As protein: CASIRAGGYNEQFF.

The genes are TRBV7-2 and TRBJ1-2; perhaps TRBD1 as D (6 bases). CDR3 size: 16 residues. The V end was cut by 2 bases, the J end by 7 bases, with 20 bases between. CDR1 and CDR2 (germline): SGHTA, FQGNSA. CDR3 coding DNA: TGTGCCAGCAGCTTATCGAGAGGACAGCTCTCAGGTGGCTACACCTTC. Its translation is CASSLSRGQLSGGYTF.

The CDR3 is CASMRPRTANTEAFF. CDR3 coding DNA: TGTGCCAGCATGCGCCCACGGACAGCGAACACTGAAGCTTTCTTT. The rearrangement joins TRBV28 to TRBJ1-1; a weak D match, TRBD1 (6 bases). This CDR3 spans 15 amino acids. Germline CDR1 MDHEN, CDR2 SYDVKM. V gave up 7 bases and J gave up 1 base, with 16 bases separating them.